The 2 T cell receptor beta chains given below trace back to one sample, sequenced in a study of T-cell memory formation after mild COVID-19 (dated by TCRdb to the early 2020s). Library prep was done by 5' RACE. The sequencer was an Illumina NovaSeq 6000. The raw public reads went through TCRdb reprocessing: fastp at Q25, MiXCR clone calling, in-frame beta chains kept. Rows merge per CDR3 protein into single entries with the most common DNA and genes. In this sample the table shows 300,000 to 400,000 distinct CDR3 sequences, about an eighth of which occur a single time. The ten largest clones capture approximately 21% of the sample. The sample was PBMCs or a T cell subset sorted from them (not recorded which). The receptors here all came from a man younger than 35 who had mild COVID-19 (a few samples of this study predate the infection). The sample titles of this study are shuffled in the database, so cell type and time point are left out; the donor was told from shared clones.

The rearrangement uses TRBV6-5 and TRBJ1-5; tentative D call: TRBD1 (5 bases). Looked up from germline, CDR1 is MNHEY and CDR2 is SVGAGI. The CDR3 spans 12 residues. The ends were cut back, 6 bases at V and 8 bases at J, with 11 bases in the middle. CDR3: CASSPGGEPQHF. The CDR3 coding sequence is TGTGCCAGCAGCCCGGGGGGAGAGCCCCAGCATTTT.

The chain joins TRBV28 to TRBJ2-3; D call uncertain. This CDR3 contains 13 residues. Trimming left V 3 bases short and J 5 bases short, with 9 bases between. The germline gives CDR1 MDHEN, CDR2 SYDVKM. The CDR3 bases are TGTGCCAGCAGTTTTCATTTTGGAGATACGCAGTATTTT. Encoded protein: CASSFHFGDTQYF.